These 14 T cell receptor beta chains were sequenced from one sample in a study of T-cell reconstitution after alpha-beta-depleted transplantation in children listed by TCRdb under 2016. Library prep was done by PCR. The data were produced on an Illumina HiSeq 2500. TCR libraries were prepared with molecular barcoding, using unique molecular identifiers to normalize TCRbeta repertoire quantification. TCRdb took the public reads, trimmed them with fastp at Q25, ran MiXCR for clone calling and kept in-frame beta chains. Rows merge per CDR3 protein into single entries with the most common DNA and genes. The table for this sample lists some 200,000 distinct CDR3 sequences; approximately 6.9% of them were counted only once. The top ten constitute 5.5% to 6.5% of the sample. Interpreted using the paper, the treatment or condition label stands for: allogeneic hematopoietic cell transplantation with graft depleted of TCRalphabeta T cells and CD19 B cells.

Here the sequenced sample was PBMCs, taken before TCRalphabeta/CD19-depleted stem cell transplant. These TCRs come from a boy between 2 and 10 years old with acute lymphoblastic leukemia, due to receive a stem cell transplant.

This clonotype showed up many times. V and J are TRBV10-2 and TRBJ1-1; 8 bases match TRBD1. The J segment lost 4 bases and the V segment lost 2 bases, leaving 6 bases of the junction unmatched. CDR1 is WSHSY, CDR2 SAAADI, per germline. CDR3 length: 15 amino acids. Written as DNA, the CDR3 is TGCGCCAGCAGTGAGCTCGGACAGGGTACCACTGAAGCTTTCTTT. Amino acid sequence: CASSELGQGTTEAFF.

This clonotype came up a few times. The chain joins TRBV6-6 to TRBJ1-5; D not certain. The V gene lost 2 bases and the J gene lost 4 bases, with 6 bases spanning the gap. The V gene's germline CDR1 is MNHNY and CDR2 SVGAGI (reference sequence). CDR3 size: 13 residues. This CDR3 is CASSYGGNQPQHF. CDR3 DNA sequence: TGTGCCAGCAGTTACGGTGGAAATCAGCCCCAGCATTTT.

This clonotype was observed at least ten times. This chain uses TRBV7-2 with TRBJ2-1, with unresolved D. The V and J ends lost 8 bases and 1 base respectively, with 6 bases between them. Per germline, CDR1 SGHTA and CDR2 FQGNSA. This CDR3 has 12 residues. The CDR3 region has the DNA TGTGCCAGCGCGGAGTCCTACAATGAGCAGTTCTTC. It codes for CASAESYNEQFF.

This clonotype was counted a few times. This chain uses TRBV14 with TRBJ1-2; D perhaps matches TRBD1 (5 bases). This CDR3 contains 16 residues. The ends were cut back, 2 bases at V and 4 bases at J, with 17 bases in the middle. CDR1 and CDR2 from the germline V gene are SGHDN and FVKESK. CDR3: CASSQTLGVIGYGYTF. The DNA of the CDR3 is TGTGCCAGCAGCCAAACTCTGGGGGTAATCGGCTATGGCTACACCTTC.

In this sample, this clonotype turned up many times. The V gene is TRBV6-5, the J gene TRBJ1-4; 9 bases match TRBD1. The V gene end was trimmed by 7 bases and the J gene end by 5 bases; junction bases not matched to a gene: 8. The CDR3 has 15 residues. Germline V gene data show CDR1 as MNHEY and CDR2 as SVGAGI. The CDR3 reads CASTETGTGNEKLFF. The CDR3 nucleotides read TGTGCCAGCACGGAAACCGGGACAGGGAATGAAAAACTGTTTTTT.

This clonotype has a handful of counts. CDR3: CASSLGSNSYNEQFF. CDR3 DNA sequence: TGTGCCAGCAGCTTGGGGTCCAACTCCTACAATGAGCAGTTCTTC. V and J are TRBV5-4 and TRBJ2-1; D unresolved. Trimming shortened V by 0 bases and J by 0 bases, and 7 bases separated the two germline ends. Per the germline V gene, CDR1 is SGHNT and CDR2 is YYREEE (reference sequence). The CDR3 is 15 residues long.

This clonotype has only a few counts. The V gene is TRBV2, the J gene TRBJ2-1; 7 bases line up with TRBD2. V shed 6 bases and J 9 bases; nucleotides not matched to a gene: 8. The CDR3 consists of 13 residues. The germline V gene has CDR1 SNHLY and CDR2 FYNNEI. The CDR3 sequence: CASRERAGLEQFF. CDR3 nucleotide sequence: TGTGCCAGCAGGGAGCGAGCGGGACTTGAGCAGTTCTTC. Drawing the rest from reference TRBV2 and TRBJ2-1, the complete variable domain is EPEVTQTPSHQVTQMGQEVILRCVPISNHLYFYWYRQILGQKVEFLVSFYNNEISEKSEIFDDQFSVERPDGSNFTLKIRSTKLEDSAMYFCASRERAGLEQFFGPGTRLTVL.

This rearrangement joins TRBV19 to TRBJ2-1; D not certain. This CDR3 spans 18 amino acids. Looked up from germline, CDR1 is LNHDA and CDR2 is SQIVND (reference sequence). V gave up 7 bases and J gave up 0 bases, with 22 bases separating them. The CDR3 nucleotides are TGTGCCAGTATCCCAACTGGTAGGCTCGCGAGCTCCTACAATGAGCAGTTCTTC. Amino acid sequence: CASIPTGRLASSYNEQFF. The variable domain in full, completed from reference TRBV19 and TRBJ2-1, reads DGGITQSPKYLFRKEGQNVTLSCEQNLNHDAMYWYRQDPGQGLRLIYYSQIVNDFQKGDIAEGYSVSREKKESFPLTVTSAQKNPTAFYLCASIPTGRLASSYNEQFFGPGTRLTVL.

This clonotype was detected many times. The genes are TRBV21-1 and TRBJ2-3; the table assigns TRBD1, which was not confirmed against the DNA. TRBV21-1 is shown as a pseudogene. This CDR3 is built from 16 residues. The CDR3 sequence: CASSKCGRVFKDTQYF. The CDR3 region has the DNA TGTGCCAGCAGCAAATGCGGCAGGGTTTTTAAAGATACGCAGTATTTT.

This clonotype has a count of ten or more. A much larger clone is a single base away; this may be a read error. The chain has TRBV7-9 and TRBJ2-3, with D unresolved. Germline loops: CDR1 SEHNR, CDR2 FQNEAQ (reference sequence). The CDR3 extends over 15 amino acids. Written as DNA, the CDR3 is TGTGCCGGCAGCTACCAGCCCCAGGTCGTGGATACGCAGTATTTT. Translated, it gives CAGSYQPQVVDTQYF.

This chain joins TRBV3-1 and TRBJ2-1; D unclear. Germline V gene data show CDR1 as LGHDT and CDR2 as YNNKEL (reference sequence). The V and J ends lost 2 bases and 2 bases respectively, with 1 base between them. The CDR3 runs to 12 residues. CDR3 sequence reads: CASSQPYNEQFF. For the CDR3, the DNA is TGTGCCAGCAGCCAACCCTACAATGAGCAGTTCTTC.

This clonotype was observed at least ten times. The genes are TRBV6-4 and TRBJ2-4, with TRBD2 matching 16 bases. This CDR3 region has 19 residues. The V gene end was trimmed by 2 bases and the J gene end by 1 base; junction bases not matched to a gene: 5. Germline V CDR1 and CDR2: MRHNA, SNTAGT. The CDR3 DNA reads TGTGCCAGCAGTGACGGGACTAGCGGGGGGGCTTTTGCCAAAAACATTCAGTACTTC. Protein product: CASSDGTSGGAFAKNIQYF.

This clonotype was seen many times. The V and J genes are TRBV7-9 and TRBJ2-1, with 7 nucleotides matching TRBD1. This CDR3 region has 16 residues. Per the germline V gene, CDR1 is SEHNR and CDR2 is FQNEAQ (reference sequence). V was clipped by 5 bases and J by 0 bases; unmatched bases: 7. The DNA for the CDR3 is TGTGCCAGCAGCGCCCGGGACAGCAGCTCCTACAATGAGCAGTTCTTC. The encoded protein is CASSARDSSSYNEQFF.

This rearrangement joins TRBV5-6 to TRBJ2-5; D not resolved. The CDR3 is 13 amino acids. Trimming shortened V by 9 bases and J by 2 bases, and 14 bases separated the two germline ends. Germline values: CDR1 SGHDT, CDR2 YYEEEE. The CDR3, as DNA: TGTGCCATGAGCCACGGCATACAAGAGACCCAGTACTTC. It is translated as CAMSHGIQETQYF.